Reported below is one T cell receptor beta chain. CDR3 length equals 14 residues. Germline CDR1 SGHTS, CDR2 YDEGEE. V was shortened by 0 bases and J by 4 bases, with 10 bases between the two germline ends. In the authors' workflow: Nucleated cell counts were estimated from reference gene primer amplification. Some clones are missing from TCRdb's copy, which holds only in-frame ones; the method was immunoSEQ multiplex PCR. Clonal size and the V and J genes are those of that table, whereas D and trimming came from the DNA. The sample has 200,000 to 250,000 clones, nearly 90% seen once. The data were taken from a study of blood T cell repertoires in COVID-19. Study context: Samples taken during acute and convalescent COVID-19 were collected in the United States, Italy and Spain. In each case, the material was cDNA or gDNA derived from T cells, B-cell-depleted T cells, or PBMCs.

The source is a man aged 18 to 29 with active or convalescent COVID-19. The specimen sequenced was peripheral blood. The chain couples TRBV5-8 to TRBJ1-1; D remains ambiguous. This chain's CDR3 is CASSLGPRGTEAFF. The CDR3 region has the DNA TGTGCCAGCAGCTTGGGGCCTCGGGGCACTGAAGCTTTCTTT.